The 23 T cell receptor beta chains reported below all come from one sample, sequenced in a study of response to subunit inactivated influenza vaccine. TCRdb re-analysed the RT-PCR reads in MiXCR, keeping a single row per CDR3 protein. The sample holds roughly 520,000 distinct CDR3 sequences; less than 30% are singletons and the top ten take 1.5% to 2%. Source: CD4+ T cells sorted from PBMCs, taken 5 days after vaccination. The receptors were gathered from a man aged 45-60 years who received an inactivated influenza vaccine.

This clonotype was seen only a few times. This chain connects TRBV6-1 to TRBJ2-5, with D perhaps being TRBD1 or TRBD2 (5 bases each). V lost 6 bases to trimming and J lost 4 bases, with 18 bases between them. Germline V gives CDR1 MNHNS, CDR2 SASEGT. The CDR3 consists of 15 residues. The CDR3 sequence: CASSPRGGAGETQYF. In DNA form, the CDR3 reads TGTGCCAGCAGCCCCCGTGGGGGTGCGGGAGAGACCCAGTACTTC.

The chain carries TRBV7-2 and TRBJ1-4; 7 nucleotides match TRBD1. Germline assignment: CDR1 SGHTA and CDR2 FQGNSA. The CDR3 sequence is 15 residues long. The junction had 4 bases not matched to a gene; V was cut back by 5 bases and J by 1 base. CDR3 loop: CASSQQGGTNEKLFF. CDR3 coding DNA: TGTGCCAGCAGCCAGCAGGGGGGAACTAATGAAAAACTGTTTTTT.

This clonotype was seen more than once but under ten times. V usage is TRBV5-1 and J usage is TRBJ1-1, with TRBD1 matching over 9 bases. V was pared by 2 bases and J by 7 bases, with 12 bases of the junction left unmatched. The CDR3 covers 16 residues. CDR1 is SGHRS and CDR2 is YFSETQ in the germline V gene. The CDR3 reads CASSFHAGQGPYEAFF. DNA of the CDR3: TGCGCCAGCAGCTTCCACGCGGGACAGGGTCCTTATGAAGCTTTCTTT.

This clonotype occurred a few times. The chain links TRBV15 to TRBJ2-2; D gene ambiguous. The CDR3 is made up of 18 amino acids. Per germline, CDR1 LNHNV and CDR2 YYDKDF (reference sequence). Deletions cut 1 base from V and 3 bases from J, with 18 bases between. CDR3 coding DNA: TGTGCCACCAGCAGAGCCCCTGACCGGGCTATCCACACCGGGGAGCTGTTTTTT. Its protein is CATSRAPDRAIHTGELFF.

V is TRBV6-5 and J is TRBJ2-7; D is unresolved. The V and J ends lost 2 bases and 6 bases respectively, with 17 bases between them. Per germline, CDR1 MNHEY and CDR2 SVGAGI. This CDR3 spans 15 amino acids. CDR3 sequence reads: CASSYGSLGSREQYF. Here the CDR3 DNA reads TGTGCCAGCAGTTACGGCAGCCTAGGTAGCCGCGAGCAGTACTTC.

This clonotype was seen more than once but under ten times. CDR3 sequence reads: CASRRGTSGVETQYF. The CDR3, as DNA: TGCGCCAGCCGACGAGGGACTAGCGGGGTTGAGACCCAGTACTTC. V and J are TRBV5-1 and TRBJ2-5, with 13 bases identical to TRBD2. This CDR3 is built from 15 residues. CDR1 and CDR2 (germline): SGHRS, YFSETQ. V gave up 7 bases and J gave up 5 bases; unmatched junction bases: 8.

In its sample, this clonotype was seen a few times. The chain combines TRBV10-3 with TRBJ1-1; 9 positions agree with TRBD1. This CDR3 has 14 amino acids. Germline loops: CDR1 ENHRY, CDR2 SYGVKD. Trimming at V came to 3 bases and at J to 5 bases, leaving 4 bases not matched to a gene. Here the CDR3 reads CAISETGGRTEAFF. Written as DNA, the CDR3 is TGTGCCATCAGTGAAACAGGGGGCAGGACTGAAGCTTTCTTT.

V gene TRBV5-4 combines with J gene TRBJ2-2; D might be TRBD1 (5 bases). The CDR3 is made up of 15 amino acids. The germline V and J ends were trimmed by 0 bases and 6 bases, with 12 bases remaining between them. CDR1 and CDR2 from the germline V gene are SGHNT and YYREEE (reference sequence). For the CDR3, the DNA is TGTGCCAGCAGCTTGGCAGGGAAAAGGGCCGGGGAGCTGTTTTTT. Residues: CASSLAGKRAGELFF. The entire variable domain, with the rest obtained from reference TRBV5-4 and TRBJ2-2, is as follows: ETGVTQSPTHLIKTRGQQVTLRCSSQSGHNTVSWYQQALGQGPQFIFQYYREEENGRGNFPPRFSGLQFPNYSSELNVNALELDDSALYLCASSLAGKRAGELFFGEGSRLTVL.

The chain recombines TRBV20-1 with TRBJ2-3; TRBD2 matches at 10 bases. The CDR3 spans 15 residues. The V and J ends lost 2 bases and 4 bases, in that order; junction bases with no gene match: 6. Germline V CDR1 and CDR2: DFQATT, SNEGSKA (reference sequence). The CDR3: CSARLPSGGPDTQYF. CDR3 in DNA: TGCAGTGCTAGACTTCCTAGCGGGGGACCAGATACGCAGTATTTT.

The chain carries TRBV24-1 and TRBJ2-5; the match to TRBD2 covers 7 bases. The CDR3 totals 17 residues. V was pared by 3 bases and J by 5 bases, with 14 bases of the junction left unmatched. Germline CDR1 KGHDR, CDR2 SFDVKD. CDR3 in DNA: TGTGCCACCAGTGATCCTCCCGGGAGCGGGGAGGGGGAGACCCAGTACTTC. It specifies CATSDPPGSGEGETQYF.

This chain joins TRBV20-1 and TRBJ1-6; 10 bases map to TRBD1. Germline V gene sequence: CDR1 DFQATT, CDR2 SNEGSKA (reference sequence). V was clipped by 7 bases and J by 6 bases; unmatched bases: 0. The CDR3 runs 12 residues. The CDR3 DNA sequence: TGCAGTGGGACAGGGGGTAATTCACCCCTCCACTTT. This translates into CSGTGGNSPLHF.

The chain recombines TRBV12-3 or TRBV12-4 with TRBJ1-2; 8 bases fit TRBD1. This CDR3 region has 15 residues. V lost 5 bases and J lost 2; bases outside the gene matches: 7. The CDR3 DNA follows: TGTGCCAGCAGTCCGGCGGGACAGGCAAACTATGGCTACACCTTC. Translated, it gives CASSPAGQANYGYTF.

This clonotype was seen a few times. The V gene is TRBV12-3 or TRBV12-4, the J gene TRBJ2-3; D is possibly TRBD1 (6 bases). The germline V and J ends were trimmed by 4 bases and 4 bases, with 15 bases remaining between them. This CDR3 comprises 15 residues. The CDR3 reads CASSSGRGWADTQYF. The CDR3 DNA reads as TGTGCCAGCAGTTCGGGCAGGGGTTGGGCAGATACGCAGTATTTT.

This clonotype was observed many times. The gene calls are TRBV7-2 and TRBJ2-5; TRBD2 matches 10 bases. The CDR3 runs 15 residues. Germline V gene sequence: CDR1 SGHTA, CDR2 FQGNSA. The trim removed 5 bases at V and 2 bases at J, leaving 5 bases unmatched. CDR3 coding DNA: TGTGCCAGCAGCACTTCTAGCGGGAGTCAAGAGACCCAGTACTTC. This sequence encodes CASSTSSGSQETQYF.

This clonotype has more than one count but fewer than ten. The genes are TRBV27 and TRBJ2-7, with 7 bases aligning to TRBD1. The germline CDR1 and CDR2 sequences are MNHEY and SMNVEV (reference sequence). The CDR3 extends over 15 amino acids. The J segment lost 4 bases and the V segment lost 2 bases, leaving 8 bases of the junction unmatched. Here the CDR3 DNA reads TGTGCCAGCAGTTTAAGGCGCGCAGGGGGTTACGAGCAGTACTTC. It codes for CASSLRRAGGYEQYF.

To note about this clonotype: This likely comes from a read error, as the CDR3 has no conserved phenylalanine or tryptophan at its end. This rearrangement joins TRBV28 to TRBJ2-3; D ambiguous. Looked up from germline, CDR1 is MDHEN and CDR2 is SYDVKM. The CDR3 spans 11 residues. Trimming pared 3 bases from V and 4 bases from J, leaving 2 bases between. CDR3 in DNA: TGTGCCAGCAGTTTGGCAGATACGCAGTATTTA. Amino acid sequence: CASSLADTQYL.

This chain joins TRBV4-1 and TRBJ2-1, with TRBD1 matching 9 bases. V shed 4 bases, J shed 7 bases, and the junction held 11 bases outside the gene matches. The V gene's germline CDR1 is MGHRA and CDR2 YSYEKL. The length of the CDR3 is 16 residues. CDR3: CASSRPLGTGRNEQFF. In DNA form, the CDR3 reads TGCGCCAGCAGCCGCCCCTTGGGGACAGGGAGGAATGAGCAGTTCTTC.

The V and J genes are TRBV7-2 and TRBJ1-2; no definite D call. Trimming left V 2 bases short and J 6 bases short, with 10 bases between. This CDR3 is 13 amino acids long. The germline V gene encodes CDR1 SGHTA and CDR2 FQGNSA. CDR3 nucleotides: TGTGCCAGCAGCTTAATGTGGAGCGATGGCTACACCTTC. This codes for CASSLMWSDGYTF.

The chain has TRBV6-5 and TRBJ2-7; D perhaps matches TRBD1 (6 bases). Per the germline V gene, CDR1 is MNHEY and CDR2 is SVGAGI. The CDR3 consists of 16 residues. Trimming stripped 0 bases from V and 2 bases from J, with 14 bases between. As DNA, the CDR3 is TGTGCCAGCAGTTACTCGATCGCAGGGGCGACCTACGAGCAGTACTTC. Protein: CASSYSIAGATYEQYF.

Worth noting for this clonotype: Mismatch with germline at one junction end may stem from a read error. The J gene is TRBJ2-7, the V gene TRBV29-1; possibly TRBD2 for D (6 bases). CDR3 length equals 11 residues. CDR1 and CDR2 (germline): SQVTM, ANQGSEA. The CDR3 reads CSVDVAPGLTF. The CDR3 DNA reads as TGCAGCGTTGATGTTGCACCGGGACTTACCTTC.

This sequence joins TRBV6-1 and TRBJ2-2, with 7 bases identical to TRBD2. The CDR3 runs to 15 residues. The germline V gene encodes CDR1 MNHNS and CDR2 SASEGT. V trimming: 7 bases; J trimming: 5 bases; junction bases outside the gene matches: 10. The CDR3 loop reads CASKIREEGTGELFF. CDR3 DNA: TGTGCCAGCAAGATCCGGGAGGAGGGTACCGGGGAGCTGTTTTTT.

J is TRBJ1-2 and V is TRBV29-1; possibly TRBD1 for D (6 bases). V shed 3 bases and J shed 5 bases, with 13 bases lying between them. Germline V gives CDR1 SQVTM, CDR2 ANQGSEA. The CDR3 length is 13 residues. CDR3 protein: CSVDIGQGYGYTF. The CDR3 DNA sequence: TGCAGCGTTGATATTGGCCAGGGGTATGGCTACACCTTC.

The chain has TRBV20-1 and TRBJ2-6; either TRBD1 or TRBD2 may supply D (5 bases each). This CDR3 contains 15 residues. V was clipped by 0 bases and J by 0 bases, with 6 bases between them. The germline V gene encodes CDR1 DFQATT and CDR2 SNEGSKA (reference sequence). CDR3 DNA sequence: TGCAGTGCTAGAGACGGGGCCTCTGGGGCCAACGTCCTGACTTTC. Its translation: CSARDGASGANVLTF.